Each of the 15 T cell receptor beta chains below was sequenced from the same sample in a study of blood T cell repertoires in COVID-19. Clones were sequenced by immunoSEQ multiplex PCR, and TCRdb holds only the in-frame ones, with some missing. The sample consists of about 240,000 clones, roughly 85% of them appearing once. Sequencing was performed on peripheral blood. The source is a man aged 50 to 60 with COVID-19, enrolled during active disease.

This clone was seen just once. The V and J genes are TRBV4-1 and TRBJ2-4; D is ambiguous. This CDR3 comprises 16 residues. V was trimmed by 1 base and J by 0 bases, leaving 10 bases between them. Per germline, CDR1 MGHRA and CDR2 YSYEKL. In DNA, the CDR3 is TGCGCCAGCAGCCAAGGATTTGTACTAGCCAAAAACATTCAGTACTTC. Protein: CASSQGFVLAKNIQYF.

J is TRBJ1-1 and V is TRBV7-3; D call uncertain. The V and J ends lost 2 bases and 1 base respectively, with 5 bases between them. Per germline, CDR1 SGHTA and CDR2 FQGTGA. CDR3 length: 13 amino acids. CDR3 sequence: CASSLGRNTEAFF. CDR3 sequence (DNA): TGTGCCAGCAGCTTAGGCAGGAACACTGAAGCTTTCTTT.

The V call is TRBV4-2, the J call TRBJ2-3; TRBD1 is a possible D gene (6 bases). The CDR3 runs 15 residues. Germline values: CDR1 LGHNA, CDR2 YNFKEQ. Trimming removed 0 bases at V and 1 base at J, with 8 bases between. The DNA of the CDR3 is TGTGCCAGCAGCCAAGATCGGACAGGCACAGATACGCAGTATTTT. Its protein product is CASSQDRTGTDTQYF.

DNA for the CDR3: TGTGCCAGCAGCGTAGCGGGGGACTCCTACAATGAGCAGTTCTTC. Protein: CASSVAGDSYNEQFF. This chain uses TRBV9 with TRBJ2-1; D perhaps matches TRBD2 (6 bases). This CDR3 region has 15 residues. CDR1 is SGDLS, CDR2 YYNGEE, per germline. Trimming shortened V by 0 bases and J by 0 bases, and 7 bases separated the two germline ends.

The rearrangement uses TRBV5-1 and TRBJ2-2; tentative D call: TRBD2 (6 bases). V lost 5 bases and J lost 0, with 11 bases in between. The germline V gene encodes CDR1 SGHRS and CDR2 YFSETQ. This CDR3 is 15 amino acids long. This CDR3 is CASSVLASNTGELFF. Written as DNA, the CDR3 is TGCGCCAGCAGTGTACTAGCCTCGAACACCGGGGAGCTGTTTTTT.

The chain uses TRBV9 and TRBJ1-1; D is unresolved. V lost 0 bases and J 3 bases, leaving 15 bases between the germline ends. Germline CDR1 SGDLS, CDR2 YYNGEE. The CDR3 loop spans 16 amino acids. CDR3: CASSVGSGVQYTEAFF. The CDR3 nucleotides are TGTGCCAGCAGCGTAGGGTCAGGTGTTCAATACACTGAAGCTTTCTTT.

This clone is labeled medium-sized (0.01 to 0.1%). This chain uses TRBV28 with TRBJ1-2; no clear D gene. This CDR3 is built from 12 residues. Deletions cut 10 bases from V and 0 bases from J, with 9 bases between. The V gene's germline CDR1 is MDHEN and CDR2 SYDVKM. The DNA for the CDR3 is TGTGCCACCTATACCACTAACTATGGCTACACCTTC. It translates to CATYTTNYGYTF.

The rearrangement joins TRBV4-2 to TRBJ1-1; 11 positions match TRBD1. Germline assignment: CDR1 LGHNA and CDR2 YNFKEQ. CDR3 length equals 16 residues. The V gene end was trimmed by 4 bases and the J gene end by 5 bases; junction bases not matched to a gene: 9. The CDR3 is CASSLPRDRGRTEAFF. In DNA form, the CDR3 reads TGTGCCAGCAGCCTACCTCGGGACAGGGGGAGGACTGAAGCTTTCTTT.

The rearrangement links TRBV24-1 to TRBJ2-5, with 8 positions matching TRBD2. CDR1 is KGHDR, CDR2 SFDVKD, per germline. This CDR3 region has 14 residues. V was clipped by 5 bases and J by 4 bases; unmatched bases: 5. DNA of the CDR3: TGTGCCACCAGTGCAGGGACTAGTTCAGAGACCCAGTACTTC. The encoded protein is CATSAGTSSETQYF.

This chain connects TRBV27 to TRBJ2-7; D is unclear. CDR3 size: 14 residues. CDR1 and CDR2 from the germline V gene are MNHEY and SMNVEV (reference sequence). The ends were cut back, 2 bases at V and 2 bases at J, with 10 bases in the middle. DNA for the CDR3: TGTGCCAGCAGTTTAAGGTTGGGCGCCTACGAGCAGTACTTC. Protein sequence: CASSLRLGAYEQYF.

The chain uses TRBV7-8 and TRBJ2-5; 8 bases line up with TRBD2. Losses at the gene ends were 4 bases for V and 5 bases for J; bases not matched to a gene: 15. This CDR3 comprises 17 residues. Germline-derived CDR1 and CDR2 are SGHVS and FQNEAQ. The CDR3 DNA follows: TGTGCCAGCAGCTCTCCTCCCGCCCGGGAGGGAGTGGAGACCCAGTACTTC. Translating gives CASSSPPAREGVETQYF.

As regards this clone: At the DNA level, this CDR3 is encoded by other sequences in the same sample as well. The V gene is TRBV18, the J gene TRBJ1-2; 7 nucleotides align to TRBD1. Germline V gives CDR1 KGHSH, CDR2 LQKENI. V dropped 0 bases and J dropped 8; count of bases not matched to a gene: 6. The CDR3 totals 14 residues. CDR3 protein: CASSPPSRGQGYTF. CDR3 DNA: TGTGCCAGCTCACCACCGTCGAGGGGGCAAGGCTACACCTTC.

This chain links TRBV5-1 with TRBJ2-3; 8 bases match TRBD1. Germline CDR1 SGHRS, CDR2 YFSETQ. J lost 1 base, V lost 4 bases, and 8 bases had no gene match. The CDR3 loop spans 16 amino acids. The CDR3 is CASSPGGGQGTDTQYF. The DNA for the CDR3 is TGCGCCAGCAGCCCGGGTGGGGGACAGGGCACAGATACGCAGTATTTT.

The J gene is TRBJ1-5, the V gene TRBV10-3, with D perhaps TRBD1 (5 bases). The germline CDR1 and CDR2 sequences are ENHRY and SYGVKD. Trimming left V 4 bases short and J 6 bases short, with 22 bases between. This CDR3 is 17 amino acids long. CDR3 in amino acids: CAISGSGGRVGSQPQHF. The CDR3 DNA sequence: TGTGCCATCAGTGGGTCCGGGGGGAGGGTCGGAAGTCAGCCCCAGCATTTT.

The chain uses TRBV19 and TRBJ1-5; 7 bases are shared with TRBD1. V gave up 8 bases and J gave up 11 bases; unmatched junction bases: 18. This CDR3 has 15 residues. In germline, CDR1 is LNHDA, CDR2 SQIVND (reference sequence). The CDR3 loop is CASAIGDRGLVAQHF. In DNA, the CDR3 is TGTGCCAGTGCCATCGGGGACAGAGGTCTAGTGGCCCAGCATTTT. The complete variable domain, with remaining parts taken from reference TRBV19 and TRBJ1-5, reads DGGITQSPKYLFRKEGQNVTLSCEQNLNHDAMYWYRQDPGQGLRLIYYSQIVNDFQKGDIAEGYSVSREKKESFPLTVTSAQKNPTAFYLCASAIGDRGLVAQHFGDGTRLSIL.